Each of the 27 T cell receptor beta chains below was sequenced from the same sample in a study of beta chain features in type 1 diabetes (dated by TCRdb to the late 2010s). What the work shows at the level of the full study, not this receptor alone: In all four CD4+ subsets, TCRB CDR3 length was moderately but significantly shorter in type 1 diabetes patients.

Library creation used the immunoSEQ multiplex PCR assay. The entire isolated RNA was reverse transcribed using the High Capacity cDNA Reverse Transcription Kit, and thus expressed TCRB transcripts were sequenced. This immuneACCESS table, as held by TCRdb, lists in-frame sequences with V and J called but not all clones. Of the missing ones, under half trace to an unresolved V gene in checked studies; the others have no known cause. In this sample the table shows about 270,000 clones, around an eighth of which occur a single time. 0.017% of the sample comes from the top ten. The antigens of these receptors remain unknown. Sequenced sample: naive CD4+ T cells from blood. The cell subset or site label, as the study defines it: true naive CD4+ T cells. Receptors originate from a man aged 25 to 40 with type 1 diabetes.

As concerns this clone: Different DNA sequences within this sample yield the same CDR3. The chain carries TRBV5-1 and TRBJ1-1, with 8 positions matching TRBD1. This CDR3 comprises 14 residues. Germline CDR1 is SGHRS and CDR2 is YFSETQ. J lost 4 bases, V lost 4 bases, and 6 bases had no gene match. The CDR3 sequence: CASSPGTGGTEAFF. The CDR3 DNA follows: TGCGCCAGCAGCCCGGGGACAGGCGGCACTGAAGCTTTCTTT.

V usage is TRBV5-1 and J usage is TRBJ2-5; D is perhaps TRBD1 (5 bases). Germline V gene data show CDR1 as SGHRS and CDR2 as YFSETQ. Between the trimmed V and J ends, which lost 0 bases and 2 bases, there was a span of 8 bases. The CDR3 sequence is 14 residues long. CDR3 amino acids: CASSLETVQETQYF. CDR3 bases: TGCGCCAGCAGCTTGGAGACAGTACAAGAGACCCAGTACTTC.

This clone was recorded a few times. V gene TRBV20-1 combines with J gene TRBJ1-1; D call uncertain. The CDR3 sequence is 11 residues long. Germline loops: CDR1 DFQATT, CDR2 SNEGSKA (reference sequence). V was cut by 1 base and J by 5 bases, with 5 bases left in between. The CDR3 sequence: CSARALTEAFF. The CDR3 nucleotides are TGCAGTGCTAGAGCATTGACTGAAGCTTTCTTT.

Only a few counts were recorded for this clone. This rearrangement joins TRBV4-2 to TRBJ1-5; TRBD1 is a possible D gene (5 bases). Germline V gives CDR1 LGHNA, CDR2 YNFKEQ. Trimming pared 3 bases from V and 5 bases from J, leaving 11 bases between. The CDR3 spans 14 residues. The CDR3 region is CASSQGGTDQPQHF. In nucleotides, the CDR3 is TGTGCCAGCAGCCAGGGAGGGACGGATCAGCCCCAGCATTTT.

The chain links TRBV18 to TRBJ2-1, with a possible D match to TRBD1 (6 bases). The CDR3 is made up of 15 amino acids. V was pared by 3 bases and J by 7 bases, with 16 bases between. The germline V gene has CDR1 KGHSH and CDR2 LQKENI. The CDR3 bases are TGTGCCAGCTCACCCTCCGGGACACTTATGAATGAGCAGTTCTTC. Encoded protein: CASSPSGTLMNEQFF.

The chain joins TRBV6-6 to TRBJ1-1; D perhaps matches TRBD1 (6 bases). Trimming removed 4 bases from V and 1 base from J, with 7 bases in between. The V gene's germline CDR1 is MNHNY and CDR2 SVGAGI (reference sequence). This CDR3 is 13 amino acids long. CDR3 region: CASSLTGNTEAFF. The CDR3 bases are TGTGCCAGCAGTTTGACAGGGAACACTGAAGCTTTCTTT.

This clone was picked up a small number of times. The chain uses TRBV7-9 and TRBJ2-3, with D perhaps matching TRBD2 (6 bases). Germline V lookup: CDR1 SEHNR, CDR2 FQNEAQ (reference sequence). Trimming removed 5 bases at V and 3 bases at J, with 18 bases between. The CDR3 spans 16 residues. The CDR3 loop is CASSRRVGLATDTQYF. In DNA form, the CDR3 reads TGTGCCAGCAGCCGTAGGGTGGGACTGGCTACAGATACGCAGTATTTT.

CDR3 protein: CASSLSPPNEQFF. The CDR3 DNA sequence: TGTGCCAGCAGTTTATCTCCCCCCAATGAGCAGTTCTTC. This chain uses TRBV28 with TRBJ2-1; D unclear. The CDR3 spans 13 residues. Per germline, CDR1 MDHEN and CDR2 SYDVKM. Trimming took off 1 base at V and 6 bases at J, with 7 bases between the two ends.

The chain carries TRBV6-5 and TRBJ1-1; 7 bases are a match to TRBD1. The CDR3 sequence is 12 residues long. Per the germline V gene, CDR1 is MNHEY and CDR2 is SVGAGI. V trimming: 6 bases; J trimming: 10 bases; junction bases outside the gene matches: 8. CDR3 DNA sequence: TGTGCCAGCAGCTTTGACAGGGAGCCAGCTTTCTTT. Translating it yields CASSFDREPAFF.

In its sample, this clone was seen a few times. This chain connects TRBV2 to TRBJ2-5; TRBD1 matches at 9 bases. The V gene end was trimmed by 4 bases and the J gene end by 4 bases; junction bases not matched to a gene: 1. Germline lookup yields CDR1 SNHLY and CDR2 FYNNEI. CDR3 size: 13 residues. The CDR3 nucleotides are TGTGCCAGCAGTGGGACAGGGGCAGAGACCCAGTACTTC. It yields the protein CASSGTGAETQYF.

The chain has TRBV5-1 and TRBJ2-1, with D perhaps TRBD2 (6 bases). The CDR3 totals 15 residues. Between the trimmed V and J ends, which lost 3 bases and 4 bases, there was a span of 14 bases. Germline V gives CDR1 SGHRS, CDR2 YFSETQ. The CDR3 here is CASSWGDGQYNEQFF. The CDR3 DNA follows: TGCGCCAGCAGCTGGGGGGACGGACAATACAATGAGCAGTTCTTC. Full variable domain (remainder filled in from reference TRBV5-1 and TRBJ2-1): KAGVTQTPRYLIKTRGQQVTLSCSPISGHRSVSWYQQTPGQGLQFLFEYFSETQRNKGNFPGRFSGRQFSNSRSEMNVSTLELGDSALYLCASSWGDGQYNEQFFGPGTRLTVL.

This chain links TRBV6-6 with TRBJ2-5; D call uncertain. From germline, CDR1 is MNHNY and CDR2 SVGAGI (reference sequence). Trimming took 6 bases from V and 4 from J, leaving 12 bases between them. The CDR3 length is 13 residues. The CDR3 DNA follows: TGTGCCAGCAGACACGGCGGCGGAGAGACCCAGTACTTC. As protein: CASRHGGGETQYF.

This clone was recorded a few times. The chain carries TRBV5-1 and TRBJ2-7; 8 bases are shared with TRBD1. Germline lookup yields CDR1 SGHRS and CDR2 YFSETQ. V shed 3 bases, J shed 4 bases, and the junction held 9 bases outside the gene matches. This CDR3 is built from 15 residues. The CDR3 spells CASSSAAGTGYEQYF. The CDR3 bases are TGCGCCAGCAGCTCAGCAGCCGGGACAGGTTACGAGCAGTACTTC.

The chain has TRBV5-1 and TRBJ2-1; TRBD2 matches 14 bases. In germline, CDR1 is SGHRS, CDR2 YFSETQ. After removal of 2 bases from V and 1 base from J, the junction contained 8 bases not matched to a gene. The CDR3 loop spans 19 amino acids. CDR3 nucleotide sequence: TGCGCCAGCAGCTTCTCGGGACTAGCGGGAGCAGGGTCCTACAATGAGCAGTTCTTC. Amino acid sequence: CASSFSGLAGAGSYNEQFF.

J is TRBJ2-7 and V is TRBV27; D unclear. Germline CDR1 MNHEY, CDR2 SMNVEV (reference sequence). The length of the CDR3 is 16 residues. Trimming removed 4 bases from V and 3 bases from J, with 19 bases in between. CDR3 sequence reads: CASSSVAVRPRYEQYF. In DNA form, the CDR3 reads TGTGCCAGCAGTTCCGTAGCCGTTCGACCACGCTACGAGCAGTACTTC.

The chain couples TRBV7-7 to TRBJ2-6; no definite D call. The CDR3 contains 14 residues. V lost 5 bases to trimming and J lost 3 bases, with 8 bases between them. Germline CDR1 reads SSHAT; CDR2 reads FNYEAQ (reference sequence). The DNA for the CDR3 is TGTGCCAGCAGCCCTCTTAGTGGGGCCAACGTCCTGACTTTC. Amino acids: CASSPLSGANVLTF.

This clone was detected a few times. CDR3 coding DNA: TGTGCCATCAGAGGACTAGCGGTATACAATGAGCAGTTCTTC. It is translated as CAIRGLAVYNEQFF. The gene calls are TRBV10-3 and TRBJ2-1, with 10 bases fitting TRBD2. There are 14 residues in the CDR3. Germline trimming cut 6 bases from V and 4 bases from J; bases unmatched to any gene: 3. Per germline, CDR1 ENHRY and CDR2 SYGVKD.

A few counts support this clone. This chain connects TRBV2 to TRBJ1-1; the D is unclear. Trimming stripped 7 bases from V and 1 base from J, with 4 bases between. CDR3 length: 11 residues. Germline loops: CDR1 SNHLY, CDR2 FYNNEI. The CDR3 spells CASKRNTEAFF. DNA for the CDR3: TGTGCCAGCAAGAGGAACACTGAAGCTTTCTTT.

This clone has only a few counts. V is TRBV23-1 and J is TRBJ2-7; TRBD1 matches 9 bases. TRBV23-1 is labeled an ORF, and its function is uncertain. J gave up 4 bases and V 8 bases, and 6 bases lay outside the gene matches. There are 13 residues in the CDR3. The DNA for the CDR3 is TGCGCCAGCGGAGGGACAGGGTGGTACGAGCAGTACTTC. Residues: CASGGTGWYEQYF.

This clone was observed a handful of times. The genes are TRBV6-6 and TRBJ2-3; TRBD1 aligns across 8 bases. CDR3 length equals 12 residues. Trimming took 10 bases from V and 5 from J; bases not matched to a gene: 5. Germline CDR1 is MNHNY and CDR2 is SVGAGI (reference sequence). CDR3: CAIRTGLDTQYF. CDR3 nucleotide sequence: TGTGCCATCCGGACAGGGCTAGATACGCAGTATTTT.

This clone was seen a few times. The rearrangement joins TRBV28 to TRBJ1-5; D perhaps matches TRBD1 (5 bases). The V end lost 7 bases, the J end lost 9 bases, and 19 bases lay between the germline ends. Looked up from germline, CDR1 is MDHEN and CDR2 is SYDVKM. The CDR3 loop spans 14 amino acids. CDR3 amino acids: CASTLFDGGWPQHF. In DNA form, the CDR3 reads TGTGCCAGCACCTTGTTCGACGGGGGGTGGCCCCAGCATTTT.

This clone was picked up a small number of times. The gene calls are TRBV25-1 and TRBJ2-7; D unresolved. The CDR3 covers 17 residues. Trimming took 1 base from V and 5 from J, leaving 21 bases between them. The germline V gene has CDR1 MGHDK and CDR2 SYGVNS. This CDR3 is CASSESHTAGFYDEQYF. The CDR3, as DNA: TGTGCCAGCAGTGAATCCCACACCGCAGGTTTTTATGACGAGCAGTACTTC.

This clone was seen more than once but under ten times. CDR3 DNA: TGTGCCAGCAGTACTTCTTACGAGCAGTACTTC. As protein: CASSTSYEQYF. J is TRBJ2-7 and V is TRBV6-6; D unclear. This CDR3 is built from 11 residues. CDR1 is MNHNY and CDR2 is SVGAGI in the germline V gene (reference sequence). The V and J ends lost 5 bases and 4 bases respectively, with 6 bases between them.

This clone was seen a handful of times. This rearrangement joins TRBV6-6 to TRBJ1-1, with D maybe TRBD1 (6 bases). The CDR3 runs 15 residues. The V gene lost 6 bases and the J gene lost 5 bases, with 19 bases spanning the gap. Germline V lookup: CDR1 MNHNY, CDR2 SVGAGI (reference sequence). CDR3 coding DNA: TGTGCCAGCAGATATCAACCATCAGGGGCGACTGAAGCTTTCTTT. Its translation is CASRYQPSGATEAFF.

There are a few counts of this clone. The chain recombines TRBV18 with TRBJ1-1, with 7 bases lining up with TRBD1. CDR3 size: 17 residues. Trimming cost V 4 bases and J 0 bases; bases outside gene matches: 11. The V gene's germline CDR1 is KGHSH and CDR2 LQKENI. DNA for the CDR3: TGTGCCAGCTCACTTACGACAGGGCTTATCATGAACACTGAAGCTTTCTTT. Encoded protein: CASSLTTGLIMNTEAFF.

The rearrangement joins TRBV9 to TRBJ1-5; D gene ambiguous. Looked up from germline, CDR1 is SGDLS and CDR2 is YYNGEE. Between the trimmed V and J ends, which lost 4 bases and 2 bases, there was a span of 13 bases. The CDR3 covers 15 residues. The CDR3 DNA reads as TGTGCCAGCAGCCCCCACGGGATCGGCAATCAGCCCCAGCATTTT. Protein: CASSPHGIGNQPQHF.

The genes are TRBV27 and TRBJ1-1, with a possible D match to TRBD1 (6 bases). Trimming pared 5 bases from V and 0 bases from J, leaving 16 bases between. The CDR3 spans 16 residues. Germline V gives CDR1 MNHEY, CDR2 SMNVEV (reference sequence). The DNA of the CDR3 is TGTGCCAGCAGTCCCAGGCGGACAGCGGTGAACACTGAAGCTTTCTTT. This gives the protein CASSPRRTAVNTEAFF.